What follows are 23 T cell receptor beta chains derived from one specimen sequenced in a study of vaccination and CD4 T cells after COVID-19. Cultured CD4+ T cell DNA underwent sequencing with the Oncomine TCR Beta short-read assay. TCRdb processed the PCR reads anew with MiXCR; each CDR3 protein has one entry. The sample carries about 20,000 distinct CDR3 sequences, 40% to 50% recorded once. As for time point: late sampling 161 to 241 days after vaccination in a few convalescent patients. Noted treatment: 10-day PBMC culture with coronavirus spike peptide pools or control peptides (ViraFEST assay). The antigens for these receptors are not known. The sample in question was CD4+ T cells from blood, cultured in vitro, obtained about 7 months after SARS-CoV-2 vaccination. These receptor sequences come from a human donor who had recovered from COVID-19.

The sample holds a few counts of this clonotype. The V and J genes are TRBV7-2 and TRBJ2-7, with 13 bases matching TRBD2. This CDR3 is 15 amino acids long. Germline values: CDR1 SGHTA, CDR2 FQGNSA. The V and J ends lost 1 base and 6 bases, in that order; junction bases with no gene match: 3. The CDR3 DNA follows: TGTGCCAGCAGCTTAGGACTAGCGGGAGGCCCCGAGCAGTACTTC. Amino acid sequence: CASSLGLAGGPEQYF.

This chain links TRBV7-2 with TRBJ2-7; D is ambiguous. This CDR3 has 15 residues. Germline V gene sequence: CDR1 SGHTA, CDR2 FQGNSA. V lost 0 bases and J 2 bases, leaving 11 bases between the germline ends. The CDR3 is CASSLASSFTYEQYF. The CDR3 bases are TGTGCCAGCAGCTTAGCGTCTAGTTTTACCTACGAGCAGTACTTC.

In its sample, this clonotype was seen a few times. The chain employs TRBV19 and TRBJ2-7; D is uncertain. CDR1 and CDR2 (germline): LNHDA, SQIVND (reference sequence). The CDR3 loop spans 13 amino acids. V dropped 1 base and J dropped 4 bases, with 8 bases sitting between them. As DNA, the CDR3 is TGTGCCAGTAGTATAGGTACCAGATACGAGCAGTACTTC. It encodes CASSIGTRYEQYF.

V is TRBV10-3 and J is TRBJ2-3; D possibly corresponds to TRBD2 (6 bases). Looked up from germline, CDR1 is ENHRY and CDR2 is SYGVKD. The CDR3 consists of 14 residues. The V and J ends lost 2 bases and 2 bases respectively, with 8 bases between them. DNA of the CDR3: TGTGCCATCAGTGAGCGGGAGCCCACAGATACGCAGTATTTT. Its translation is CAISEREPTDTQYF.

This rearrangement joins TRBV6-1 to TRBJ2-5, with D hard to call. Trimming took off 6 bases at V and 5 bases at J, with 13 bases between the two ends. Germline CDR1 is MNHNS and CDR2 is SASEGT. The CDR3 has 13 amino acids. The CDR3 bases are TGTGCCAGCAGCTGGACCGTCGGGGAGACCCAGTACTTC. This codes for CASSWTVGETQYF.

This clonotype is labeled as large. J is TRBJ1-2 and V is TRBV7-2, with 9 bases matching TRBD1. The ends lost 2 bases at V and 6 bases at J; junction bases unmatched: 4. This CDR3 has 14 amino acids. The germline gives CDR1 SGHTA, CDR2 FQGNSA. The CDR3 DNA follows: TGTGCCAGCAGCTTACACAGGGGGCAAAATGGCTACACCTTC. Its protein is CASSLHRGQNGYTF.

J is TRBJ2-1 and V is TRBV27, with D uncertain. The germline V gene has CDR1 MNHEY and CDR2 SMNVEV (reference sequence). This CDR3 has 14 amino acids. V was clipped by 5 bases and J by 5 bases, with 13 bases between them. This CDR3 reads CASSKDLRDNEQFF. DNA for the CDR3: TGTGCCAGCAGTAAGGACCTCAGAGACAATGAGCAGTTCTTC.

This chain links TRBV19 with TRBJ2-7, with D unclear. The CDR3 extends over 11 amino acids. Germline V gene data show CDR1 as LNHDA and CDR2 as SQIVND (reference sequence). Deletions cut 5 bases from V and 6 bases from J, with 8 bases between. This chain's CDR3 is CASSRGREQYF. In DNA, the CDR3 is TGTGCCAGTAGTCGCGGTCGCGAGCAGTACTTC.

V usage is TRBV27 and J usage is TRBJ2-3; D possibly corresponds to TRBD1 (7 bases). Germline lookup yields CDR1 MNHEY and CDR2 SMNVEV (reference sequence). CDR3 length equals 14 residues. V was trimmed by 3 bases and J by 6 bases, leaving 13 bases between them. The CDR3 loop is CASSFEGAGDTQYF. The CDR3 DNA reads as TGTGCCAGCAGTTTCGAGGGGGCGGGGGATACGCAGTATTTT.

V gene TRBV20-1 combines with J gene TRBJ2-7; D perhaps matches TRBD1 (6 bases). Germline V gene data show CDR1 as DFQATT and CDR2 as SNEGSKA (reference sequence). The ends were cut back, 4 bases at V and 3 bases at J, with 10 bases in the middle. This CDR3 is 12 amino acids long. The CDR3 region has the DNA TGCAGTGCTAACACAGGGTTCTACGAGCAGTACTTC. Its translation: CSANTGFYEQYF.

This clonotype came up a few times. V is TRBV6-1 and J is TRBJ1-1; D might be TRBD1 (5 bases). V lost 4 bases and J lost 1, with 10 bases in between. The length of the CDR3 is 14 residues. Germline V gene lookup returns CDR1 MNHNS and CDR2 SASEGT. The CDR3: CASSAGWGNTEAFF. CDR3 in DNA: TGTGCCAGCAGTGCAGGGTGGGGGAACACTGAAGCTTTCTTT.

This clonotype has only a few counts. This chain connects TRBV2 to TRBJ2-1, with 12 bases fitting TRBD2. CDR3 length: 15 residues. The V gene end was trimmed by 6 bases and the J gene end by 9 bases; junction bases not matched to a gene: 9. In germline, CDR1 is SNHLY, CDR2 FYNNEI. CDR3 bases: TGTGCCAGCAGAGGGTATACTAGCGGGAGGTTTGAGCAGTTCTTC. This translates into CASRGYTSGRFEQFF.

This clonotype turned up a few times. The chain recombines TRBV20-1 with TRBJ1-2; 7 nucleotides agree with TRBD1. The germline gives CDR1 DFQATT, CDR2 SNEGSKA (reference sequence). CDR3 length equals 15 residues. Germline trimming cut 5 bases from V and 3 bases from J; bases unmatched to any gene: 12. The CDR3 DNA reads as TGCAGTGCTTGGATTAGCGGGACAGCTGACTATGGCTACACCTTC. Translation: CSAWISGTADYGYTF.

This chain uses TRBV20-1 with TRBJ2-1; 14 nucleotides agree with TRBD2. This CDR3 comprises 15 residues. CDR1 DFQATT and CDR2 SNEGSKA come from the germline V gene (reference sequence). The J segment lost 6 bases and the V segment lost 2 bases, leaving 3 bases of the junction unmatched. CDR3 sequence reads: CSARKGTSGSNEQFF. Written as DNA, the CDR3 is TGCAGTGCTAGAAAAGGGACTAGCGGGAGCAATGAGCAGTTCTTC.

The chain combines TRBV7-8 with TRBJ2-7, with D possibly TRBD2 on 6 matching bases. The V end was cut by 2 bases, the J end by 0 bases, with 11 bases between. Germline CDR1 and CDR2: SGHVS and FQNEAQ. CDR3 length: 15 residues. The chain's CDR3 is CASSLRAGNSYEQYF. CDR3 coding DNA: TGTGCCAGCAGCTTAAGGGCGGGAAACTCCTACGAGCAGTACTTC.

This clonotype occurred a few times. CDR3 bases: TGTGCCAGCAGCTTAATCGGCACTGAAGCTTTCTTT. Protein: CASSLIGTEAFF. The rearrangement uses TRBV7-2 and TRBJ1-1; D is unclear. Per the germline V gene, CDR1 is SGHTA and CDR2 is FQGNSA. Between the trimmed V and J ends, which lost 2 bases and 4 bases, there was a span of 5 bases. This CDR3 is 12 amino acids long.

This clonotype was recorded a few times. The rearrangement joins TRBV20-1 to TRBJ2-5; D uncertain. V lost 3 bases and J 2 bases, leaving 19 bases between the germline ends. Germline assignment: CDR1 DFQATT and CDR2 SNEGSKA (reference sequence). The CDR3 has 16 amino acids. The CDR3 DNA reads TGCAGTGCTAGTCCCTCGAGCCTACCCCTGCAAGAGACCCAGTACTTC. Its protein is CSASPSSLPLQETQYF.

This clonotype was recorded a few times. DNA of the CDR3: TGTGCCAGCAGCAAGAGACAGGGCGATGGGGCCAACGTCCTGACTTTC. This codes for CASSKRQGDGANVLTF. V gene TRBV5-5 combines with J gene TRBJ2-6, with 7 bases fitting TRBD1. V lost 4 bases and J lost 3; bases outside the gene matches: 7. The V gene's germline CDR1 is SGHKS and CDR2 YYEKEE (reference sequence). CDR3 size: 16 residues. Looking up the rest from reference TRBV5-5 and TRBJ2-6 gives the full variable domain: DAGVTQSPTHLIKTRGQQVTLRCSPISGHKSVSWYQQVLGQGPQFIFQYYEKEERGRGNFPDRFSARQFPNYSSELNVNALLLGDSALYLCASSKRQGDGANVLTFGAGSRLTVL.

The chain combines TRBV7-6 with TRBJ2-7; a possible D gene is TRBD1 (6 bases). The CDR3 runs to 14 residues. V lost 2 bases and J lost 1, with 9 bases in between. Germline-derived CDR1 and CDR2 are SGHVS and FNYEAQ. The CDR3 nucleotides are TGTGCCAGCAGCTTATCCAGGGGATCCTACGAGCAGTACTTC. Translating it yields CASSLSRGSYEQYF.

V is TRBV6-2 or TRBV6-3 and J is TRBJ2-5; D may be TRBD2 (5 bases). The V gene's germline CDR1 is MNHEY and CDR2 SVGEGT. V shed 6 bases and J shed 5 bases, with 16 bases lying between them. The CDR3 totals 14 residues. The DNA for the CDR3 is TGTGCCAGCAGCCCTCTAGCTACCGGGGAGACCCAGTACTTC. This gives the protein CASSPLATGETQYF.

V gene TRBV7-8 combines with J gene TRBJ2-5; the D is unclear. Looked up from germline, CDR1 is SGHVS and CDR2 is FQNEAQ. There are 15 residues in the CDR3. Trimming stripped 2 bases from V and 4 bases from J, with 14 bases between. The chain's CDR3 is CASSLRSQERETQYF. CDR3 bases: TGTGCCAGCAGCTTACGCAGCCAAGAACGAGAGACCCAGTACTTC.

By share, this clonotype ranks as medium-sized (0.01 to 0.1%). The J gene is TRBJ2-3, the V gene TRBV20-1, with TRBD2 identical over 11 bases. Unmatched junction bases numbered 16, after V lost 6 bases and J lost 2 bases. The CDR3 has 18 amino acids. Germline CDR1 is DFQATT and CDR2 is SNEGSKA (reference sequence). The CDR3 loop reads CSAPGLAGSPTDTDTQYF. DNA of the CDR3: TGCAGTGCCCCCGGACTAGCGGGCTCCCCAACAGACACAGATACGCAGTATTTT.

This clonotype was seen a handful of times. This chain uses TRBV20-1 with TRBJ2-7; no clear D. Germline V gene sequence: CDR1 DFQATT, CDR2 SNEGSKA (reference sequence). This CDR3 spans 12 amino acids. CDR3: CSAFGPRNEQYF. CDR3 in DNA: TGCAGCGCCTTTGGACCGAGGAACGAGCAGTACTTC.